These T cell receptor beta chains were read from a single sample in a study of blood T cell repertoires in COVID-19. The method was immunoSEQ multiplex PCR; TCRdb's version includes in-frame clones alone and lacks a portion of them. The sample contains 200,000 to 300,000 clones, about 89% of which appear only once. Sequences were obtained from peripheral blood. All receptors come from a woman aged 55-69 years who had recovered from COVID-19. Each CDR3 is given with its conserved first and last residue. The D gene is left open where the match is weak. Some rows have no size entry. The others give once, few or many, or a class for an expanded clone.

>NA|TRBD2|TRBV3-1/TRBV3-2|TRBJ2-2
TGTGCCAGCAGCCGAAGCGGGGGTAGGACCGGGGAGCTGTTTTTT
CASSRSGGRTGELFF
>NA|TRBD2|TRBV19|TRBJ2-3
TGTGCCAGTAGTATCGCGGGAGTGGCAGATACGCAGTATTTT
CASSIAGVADTQYF
>NA|TRBD1|TRBV27|TRBJ2-3
TGTGCCAGCAGTTTCGACAGGGTTACAGATACGCAGTATTTT
CASSFDRVTDTQYF
>NA|NA|TRBV24-1|TRBJ1-2
TGTGCCACCAGTGATTTGAGGGGTGGCTACACCTTC
CATSDLRGGYTF
>NA|TRBD1|TRBV7-9|TRBJ2-5
TGTGCCAGCAGCTTAACGGTGAGGGGGCCAAGGCAAGAGACCCAGTACTTC
CASSLTVRGPRQETQYF
>few|NA|TRBV7-2|TRBJ2-5
TGTGCCAGCAGTCCAGCGCGGACTTCGGAGACCCAGTACTTC
CASSPARTSETQYF
>once|TRBD2|TRBV7-6|TRBJ2-5
TGTGCCAGCAGCCTATGGACTAGCGGGGGAGAGACCCAGTACTTC
CASSLWTSGGETQYF
>few|NA|TRBV5-1|TRBJ2-6
TGCGCCAGCAGCTTGGCCGTCGGGAAGTCTGGGGCCAACGTCCTGACTTTC
CASSLAVGKSGANVLTF
>NA|NA|TRBV4-2|TRBJ1-2
TGTGCCAGCAGTCCACAGGGAGGGAACTATGGCTACACCTTC
CASSPQGGNYGYTF
>NA|TRBD1|TRBV28|TRBJ1-1
TGTGCCAGCACCAGGGGGGACACGTACAATGAAGCTTTCTTT
CASTRGDTYNEAFF
>NA|TRBD2|TRBV5-1|TRBJ2-5
TGCGCCAGCAGCTTGGAGCGGGGGGGCGAGGAGACCCAGTACTTC
CASSLERGGEETQYF
>NA|NA|TRBV28|TRBJ1-1
TGTGCCAGCAATAGCAGGGTCACTGAAGCTTTCTTT
CASNSRVTEAFF
>NA|NA|TRBV6-5|TRBJ1-2
TGTGCCAGCAGTTATTATGGCAACTATGGCTACACCTTC
CASSYYGNYGYTF
>once|TRBD1|TRBV28|TRBJ2-7
TGTGCCAGCAGCCAACCCGGGACAGGGAGGCACGAGCAGTACTTC
CASSQPGTGRHEQYF
>NA|NA|TRBV4-3|TRBJ1-3
TGCGCCAGCAGCCAAGATCGGGGTGGGGGCCCTGGAAACACCATATATTTT
CASSQDRGGGPGNTIYF
>NA|NA|TRBV7-3|TRBJ2-1
TGTGCCAGCAGCCCCCAAAGCGTCTCCGGAGGGGAGCAGTTCTTC
CASSPQSVSGGEQFF
>NA|TRBD1|TRBV5-1|TRBJ2-7
TGCGCCAGCAGCTTGGGTTCCCGACAGGGAACCAGCGAGCAGTACTTC
CASSLGSRQGTSEQYF
>NA|TRBD2|TRBV10-3|TRBJ2-7
TGTGCCATCAGCCCGGGACTAGCGGATACCTACGAGCAGTACTTC
CAISPGLADTYEQYF
>NA|TRBD1|TRBV18|TRBJ1-5
TGTGCCAGCTCACCGGAACGACAGGGACCTAGCAATCAGCCCCAGCATTTT
CASSPERQGPSNQPQHF
>NA|TRBD1|TRBV11-3|TRBJ2-4
TGTGCCAGCAGCTTAGATAGTCGAGGGGGCCAAGCCAAAAACATTCAGTACTTC
CASSLDSRGGQAKNIQYF
>NA|NA|TRBV24-1|TRBJ2-5
TGTGCCACCAGTGATACAACAGGAGTCCAAGAGACCCAGTACTTC
CATSDTTGVQETQYF
>NA|TRBD2|TRBV27|TRBJ2-1
TGTGCCAGCAGTTTATCCGGGACTAGCGGGATCAATGAGCAGTTCTTC
CASSLSGTSGINEQFF
>NA|TRBD2|TRBV5-1|TRBJ2-3
TGCGCCAGCAGCCCAAGCGGGGGGGATGTGCATACGCAGTATTTT
CASSPSGGDVHTQYF
>NA|NA|TRBV29-1|TRBJ2-1
TGCAGCGTTGAAGTGGGGGCCAGCAATGAGCAGTTCTTC
CSVEVGASNEQFF
>few|NA|TRBV2|TRBJ1-1
TGTGCCAGGAGGGCGAACACTGAAGCTTTCTTT
CARRANTEAFF
>once|NA|TRBV5-1|TRBJ2-3
TGCGCCAGCAGCTTGTTTTTCTCAGATACGCAGTATTTT
CASSLFFSDTQYF
>NA|NA|TRBV7-3|TRBJ2-2
TGTGCCAGCAGTCTCGCGGCGTTGAGCACCGGGGAGCTGTTTTTT
CASSLAALSTGELFF
>NA|TRBD1|TRBV11-2|TRBJ2-3
TGTGCCAGCAGCTTAACAGGGGCTGGAGATACGCAGTATTTT
CASSLTGAGDTQYF
>NA|TRBD2|TRBV14|TRBJ2-2
TGTGCCAGCAGCCAAGAAGCGGGGGGGCGCACCGGGGAGCTGTTTTTT
CASSQEAGGRTGELFF
>NA|NA|TRBV5-4|TRBJ1-2
TGTGCCAGCAGCTTGGTAGAGGGCTGGGGCTACACCTTC
CASSLVEGWGYTF
>NA|NA|TRBV10-3|TRBJ2-1
TGTGCCATCACAGCCGTGGGACTGGCTCTCTCCAATGAGCAGTTCTTC
CAITAVGLALSNEQFF
>NA|NA|TRBV25-1|TRBJ1-1
TGTGCCAGCAGGAGGATCGGCACTGAAGCTTTCTTT
CASRRIGTEAFF
>NA|NA|TRBV9|TRBJ2-7
TGTGCCAGCAGCCGGGACTCCTACGAGCAGTACTTC
CASSRDSYEQYF
>NA|TRBD1|TRBV5-6|TRBJ2-7
TGTGCCAGCAGTTCGGGACAGTATTACGAGCAGTACTTC
CASSSGQYYEQYF
>NA|NA|TRBV11-1|TRBJ1-4
TGTGCCAGCAGCTACCCGGGTGCAACTAATGAAAAACTGTTTTTT
CASSYPGATNEKLFF
>NA|NA|TRBV5-1|TRBJ2-5
TGCGCCAGCAGCCCGACAACAGGATACCAAGAGACCCAGTACTTC
CASSPTTGYQETQYF
>NA|NA|TRBV19|TRBJ2-7
TGTGCCAGTAGTATCGGTCAGGGGAGCAACGAGCAGTACTTC
CASSIGQGSNEQYF
>few|TRBD2|TRBV4-3|TRBJ2-2
TGCGCCAGCAGCCAAGCTTATCCGGTCGCTAGCGGGGAAACCGGGGAGCTGTTTTTT
CASSQAYPVASGETGELFF
>NA|TRBD2|TRBV11-3|TRBJ2-3
TGTGCCAGCAGCCCAGGGACTAGCGGGACCAGCACAGATACGCAGTATTTT
CASSPGTSGTSTDTQYF
>NA|NA|TRBV6-2/TRBV6-3|TRBJ1-5
TGTGCCAGCAGTTACGTCCGAACAAGGGGGTATAGCAATCAGCCCCAGCATTTT
CASSYVRTRGYSNQPQHF
>NA|TRBD2|TRBV5-1|TRBJ2-3
TGCGCCAGCAGCCTCCGACTAGCGGGGGGGAGCACAGATACGCAGTATTTT
CASSLRLAGGSTDTQYF
>NA|TRBD2|TRBV28|TRBJ2-7
TGTGCCAGCAGTTTAAGTTGGTCTAGCGGCGACGAGCAGTACTTC
CASSLSWSSGDEQYF
>NA|NA|TRBV19|TRBJ1-2
TGTGCCAGTAGTATAGATAACATCCGGAGGGACTATGGCTACACCTTC
CASSIDNIRRDYGYTF
>NA|TRBD1|TRBV13|TRBJ2-7
TGTGCCAGCAGCTTAATCAGGGGGTGGCAGTACTTC
CASSLIRGWQYF
>NA|NA|TRBV7-9|TRBJ2-7
TGTGCCAGCAGTTTCGTGCGGGGCGACCTCCGCGAGCAGTACTTC
CASSFVRGDLREQYF
>NA|TRBD1|TRBV27|TRBJ1-4
TGTGCCAGCGGGGACAGGGGGCGCGGGAATGAAAAACTGTTTTTT
CASGDRGRGNEKLFF
>NA|TRBD2|TRBV24-1|TRBJ2-7
TGTGCCACCAGTGACGGAAGGACTAGCGGGGGCTACGAGCAGTACTTC
CATSDGRTSGGYEQYF
>NA|NA|TRBV10-3|TRBJ1-1
TGTGCCATCAGTGAGACAGGGAGGGACACTGAAGCTTTCTTT
CAISETGRDTEAFF
>NA|NA|TRBV6-5|TRBJ1-3
TGTGCCAGCAGTTACTCTCCCTTCTCTGGAAACACCATATATTTT
CASSYSPFSGNTIYF
>NA|NA|TRBV7-2|TRBJ1-2
TGTGCCAGCAGGACTGGCGGGGCCTCCTATGGCTACACCTTC
CASRTGGASYGYTF
>NA|NA|TRBV4-2|TRBJ1-1
TGTGCCAGCAGCCAAGACCGAGGGATAACTGAAGCTTTCTTT
CASSQDRGITEAFF
>NA|NA|TRBV7-2|TRBJ2-7
TGTGCCAGCAGCTTGTCGGGACACTACTACGAGCAGTACTTC
CASSLSGHYYEQYF
>NA|TRBD1|TRBV6-1|TRBJ2-7
TGTGCCAGCAGTGAAGGCCAGGGGGCAAACGAGCAGTACTTC
CASSEGQGANEQYF
>NA|NA|TRBV19|TRBJ1-2
TGTGCCACCCGAGGGGGTCCCCCCGGGGATGGCTACACCTTC
CATRGGPPGDGYTF
>NA|NA|TRBV14|TRBJ1-2
TGTGCCAGCAGCCAAGATCTCGGACTTGTTGGCTACACCTTC
CASSQDLGLVGYTF